This T cell receptor (beta chain) was recorded in a study of T cell clones after liver transplantation (dated by TCRdb to between 2019 and 2020). Broadly, across the study: Samples were obtained from ITN030ST, a randomized trial in which withdrawal of immunosuppression was attempted within 2 years of liver transplantation. Of the eight recipients, three were HCV-positive, while the remaining recipients had been transplanted for non-autoimmune, non-viral indications. Donor-reactive T cell clones were identified by TCRbeta sequencing following a pre-transplant mixed lymphocyte reaction and were subsequently tracked in post-transplant blood. Tolerance meant complete immunosuppression withdrawal for at least one year without liver enzymes rising beyond twice the upper limit of normal. Blood samples were collected pre-transplant, pre-randomization before withdrawal, and post-randomization after either full withdrawal or failed withdrawal. Third party-reactive TCRbeta sequences were also identified from pre-transplant MLRs to serve as an antigen-independent comparator for donor-reactive sequences. Subjects received no induction therapy and standard immunosuppression until randomization at 12-24 months post-transplant. Of the 8 liver transplant recipients making up the studied cohort, 3 were classified as tolerant and 5 as non-tolerant. The research as a whole found: Once repertoire turnover was taken into account, donor-reactive detection showed a significant reduction for CD4 in 7 of 8 subjects and for CD8 in 8 of 8. In two subjects, low numbers of available donor cells limited the measurable donor-reactive repertoire. The conclusions were considered preliminary, being limited by small, heterogeneous patient numbers and non-standardized post-transplant time points. A significant post-transplant decrease in circulating donor-reactive CD4 TCRbeta sequences was observed in most of the 8 subjects, irrespective of tolerance or HCV status. Donor-reactive sequences decreased more than third party-reactive sequences, which suggests partial antigen-specific deletion that was not related to withdrawal success. Because no allograft tissue specimens were available, donor-reactive T cells may have migrated into the graft instead of being deleted.

Frozen genomic DNA underwent high-throughput TCRbeta CDR3 sequencing by immunoSEQ, including PCR amplification, mapping, bias correction and internal controls. The authors processed their data as follows. Only productive rearrangements were retained, with each unique TCRbeta sequence defined by its CDR3 nucleotide sequence together with its V and J gene. Donor-reactive sequences required at least 5-fold expansion in CFSE-low cells versus unstimulated pre-transplant cells and at least 0.01% frequency. Per-subject minimum frequency thresholds, based on the lowest-template unstimulated sample, ensured at least 90% detection power. Repertoire turnover was measured by Jensen-Shannon divergence between the top 1000 TCRbeta sequences post- and pre-transplant. Two-sided Fisher's exact tests were used to test for changes in how often donor-reactive sequences were detected. TCRdb stores this immuneACCESS table with in-frame sequences only. Part of the clones is absent; in the studies checked, under half of the shortfall reflects unresolved V genes, and no reason is known for the rest. The V and J calls and the clone size are those of that table, but D and trimming were determined from the DNA. The sample table shows approximately 100,000 clones, and around 80% are seen once. The ten largest clones capture around 2.9% of the sample.

On this clone: No cognate antigen has been identified for it. Base qualities are not provided; no much larger clone lies one nucleotide away.

Unstimulated PBMCs, after thawing, were stained for CD3, CD4 and CD8 and then FACS-sorted into CD3+CD4+ and CD3+CD8+ populations. All 8 studied subjects were randomized to immunosuppression withdrawal. The Qiagen DNeasy Blood and Tissue Kit was used for genomic DNA isolation. In the germline V gene, CDR1 corresponds to KGHSH and CDR2 to LQKENI. Spanning cysteine to phenylalanine, the CDR3 consists of 19 amino acids. The entry retains the CDR3 DNA only, 57 bases that are in frame from base 1. V is cut by 3 bases and J by 0 bases, and the space between the germline ends is 21 bases. This sequence was found in a human patient who received a liver transplant. Some T cells may have been brought in with the graft after a transplant. In this chain, TRBV18 is recombined with TRBJ1-3; a tentative D match to TRBD1 spans 5 bases. This specimen was CD4+ T cells from blood, taken approximately 43 months after liver transplant. The DNA sequence is TGTGCCAGCTCACCCACATCTGGGCTGGAAGGACACTCTGGAAACACCATATATTTT. This sequence encodes CASSPTSGLEGHSGNTIYF. Reference TRBV18 and TRBJ1-3 proteins supply the regions before and after the CDR3; the full variable domain is: NAGVMQNPRHLVRRRGQEARLRCSPMKGHSHVYWYRQLPEEGLKFMVYLQKENIIDESGMPKERFSAEFPKEGPSILRIQQVVRGDSAAYFCASSPTSGLEGHSGNTIYFGEGSWLTVV.